These 8 T cell receptor beta chains were all obtained from the same sample, sequenced in a study of long-term antiretroviral therapy in people with HIV. Samples were assayed with immunoSEQ v3.0 at survey level. Some clones are missing from TCRdb's copy, which holds only in-frame ones; the method was immunoSEQ multiplex PCR. The sample yields approximately 30,000 clones, 70% to 90% seen once. Sequences were derived from unsorted PBMCs, sampled 0.8 years after starting antiretroviral therapy. These receptors were obtained from a woman aged 25 to 39 with HIV.

The chain carries TRBV5-4 and TRBJ2-7; TRBD1 aligns across 7 bases. With V trimmed by 4 bases and J by 1 base, 14 bases remained unmatched. This CDR3 is built from 17 residues. Germline CDR1 is SGHNT and CDR2 is YYREEE (reference sequence). The CDR3 nucleotides read TGTGCCAGCAGCCAAAAGGCCATCGGGACAGCTTCCTACGAGCAGTACTTC. This encodes CASSQKAIGTASYEQYF. Full variable domain (remainder filled in from reference TRBV5-4 and TRBJ2-7): ETGVTQSPTHLIKTRGQQVTLRCSSQSGHNTVSWYQQALGQGPQFIFQYYREEENGRGNFPPRFSGLQFPNYSSELNVNALELDDSALYLCASSQKAIGTASYEQYFGPGTRLTVT.

This clone was seen only once. The V and J genes are TRBV11-2 and TRBJ1-1; no firm D call. The CDR3 extends over 14 amino acids. Trimming removed 2 bases at V and 4 bases at J, with 11 bases between. Germline V CDR1 and CDR2: SGHAT, FQNNGV. The CDR3 reads CASSLSLGGTEAFF. CDR3 DNA: TGTGCCAGCAGCTTAAGTTTGGGCGGCACTGAAGCTTTCTTT.

V usage is TRBV5-6 and J usage is TRBJ1-1; no reliable D call. With 2 bases removed from V and 5 bases from J, the gap between germline ends came to 13 bases. CDR3 size: 14 residues. Germline V gene data show CDR1 as SGHDT and CDR2 as YYEEEE. The CDR3 region is CASSLKGYRTEAFF. The CDR3 nucleotides are TGTGCCAGCAGCTTAAAAGGGTATAGGACTGAAGCTTTCTTT.

This chain uses TRBV15 with TRBJ1-2, with D tentatively TRBD1 (6 bases). Germline-derived CDR1 and CDR2 are LNHNV and YYDKDF (reference sequence). V was pared by 8 bases and J by 7 bases, with 14 bases between. CDR3 length: 12 amino acids. Here the CDR3 DNA reads TGTGCCACCCGTGACAGAGGGGGTGGCTACACCTTC. It specifies CATRDRGGGYTF. Filled out from reference TRBV15 and TRBJ1-2, the complete variable domain reads DAMVIQNPRYQVTQFGKPVTLSCSQTLNHNVMYWYQQKSSQAPKLLFHYYDKDFNNEADTPDNFQSRRPNTSFCFLDIRSPGLGDTAMYLCATRDRGGGYTFGSGTRLTVV.

The gene calls are TRBV2 and TRBJ1-2; 8 nucleotides match TRBD1. Per germline, CDR1 SNHLY and CDR2 FYNNEI. The V gene end was trimmed by 7 bases and the J gene end by 2 bases; junction bases not matched to a gene: 9. The CDR3 spans 15 residues. The CDR3 here is CASTPKDRGNYGYTF. CDR3 sequence (DNA): TGTGCCAGCACTCCAAAAGACAGGGGCAACTATGGCTACACCTTC.

This clone was seen only once. The chain employs TRBV4-2 and TRBJ2-7; 8 bases line up with TRBD2. Looked up from germline, CDR1 is LGHNA and CDR2 is YNFKEQ. The CDR3 runs to 20 residues. With 6 bases clipped from V and 4 bases from J, the junction kept 26 bases outside the gene matches. This CDR3 is CASRDPGLVYRSGLGYEQYV. Here the CDR3 DNA reads TGTGCCAGCAGGGATCCGGGACTGGTCTACCGCTCGGGACTAGGGTACGAGCAGTACGTC.

This sequence joins TRBV11-2 and TRBJ2-5, with D possibly TRBD1 on 5 matching bases. The CDR3 covers 15 residues. Germline CDR1 SGHAT, CDR2 FQNNGV. V lost 5 bases to trimming and J lost 5 bases, with 18 bases between them. The CDR3 reads CASSKGVLPTETQYF. The CDR3 DNA reads as TGTGCCAGCAGCAAAGGGGTCCTCCCAACGGAGACCCAGTACTTC.

This clone was counted once. CDR3 sequence reads: CAWSQTSGGEQFF. CDR3 coding DNA: TGTGCCTGGTCCCAGACTAGCGGGGGAGAGCAGTTCTTC. This chain connects TRBV30 to TRBJ2-1; 12 nucleotides match TRBD2. CDR3 length equals 13 residues. V lost 5 bases and J lost 10; bases outside the gene matches: 6. Germline-derived CDR1 and CDR2 are GTSNPN and SVGIG (reference sequence).